Below, 27 T cell receptor beta chains from the same sample are listed, as sequenced in a study of T cells in localized non-small cell lung cancer. Here immunoSEQ multiplex PCR was the method, and the copy in TCRdb shows in-frame clones only, minus some. This table has roughly 58,000 clones, 81% appearing once. This specimen consisted of PBMCs, obtained before any cancer treatment. Receptors originate from a man aged 35 to 69 with stage II lung adenocarcinoma.

The V gene is TRBV15, the J gene TRBJ1-3, with 7 positions matching TRBD1. The V and J ends lost 4 bases and 0 bases, in that order; junction bases with no gene match: 3. Germline CDR1 reads LNHNV; CDR2 reads YYDKDF (reference sequence). The length of the CDR3 is 15 residues. The chain's CDR3 is CATSNDRVSGNTIYF. DNA of the CDR3: TGTGCCACCAGCAACGACAGGGTCTCTGGAAACACCATATATTTT.

The CDR3 sequence: CASSELDRVTEAFF. DNA for the CDR3: TGTGCCAGCAGTGAACTGGACAGGGTGACTGAAGCTTTCTTT. The chain couples TRBV6-1 to TRBJ1-1; 8 bases fit TRBD1. The germline CDR1 and CDR2 sequences are MNHNS and SASEGT. The CDR3 contains 14 residues. The ends lost 2 bases at V and 5 bases at J; junction bases unmatched: 4.

The CDR3 loop reads CASSFGTSTDTQYF. Written as DNA, the CDR3 is TGTGCCAGCAGCTTTGGGACTTCCACAGATACGCAGTATTTT. V gene TRBV7-3 combines with J gene TRBJ2-3, with D tentatively TRBD2 (6 bases). The CDR3 consists of 14 residues. Per germline, CDR1 SGHTA and CDR2 FQGTGA. Trimming cost V 3 bases and J 2 bases, with 9 bases left between them.

The chain is built from TRBV15 and TRBJ1-5; a possible D gene is TRBD1 (6 bases). Per the germline V gene, CDR1 is LNHNV and CDR2 is YYDKDF (reference sequence). Trimming took 1 base from V and 0 from J, leaving 7 bases between them. The CDR3 is made up of 15 amino acids. CDR3 DNA: TGTGCCACCAGCAGAGTGGACAGTAGCAATCAGCCCCAGCATTTT. Translated, it gives CATSRVDSSNQPQHF. Full variable domain (rest looked up from reference TRBV15 and TRBJ1-5): DAMVIQNPRYQVTQFGKPVTLSCSQTLNHNVMYWYQQKSSQAPKLLFHYYDKDFNNEADTPDNFQSRRPNTSFCFLDIRSPGLGDTAMYLCATSRVDSSNQPQHFGDGTRLSIL.

Only one count was recorded for this clone. This rearrangement joins TRBV29-1 to TRBJ2-7, with D possibly being TRBD1 (5 bases). The CDR3 consists of 12 residues. Germline assignment: CDR1 SQVTM and CDR2 ANQGSEA. V was pared by 4 bases and J by 6 bases, with 13 bases between. This chain's CDR3 is CSVGQGIGEQYF. The CDR3 DNA follows: TGCAGCGTTGGCCAGGGAATCGGCGAGCAGTACTTC.

The count of this clone is one. This sequence joins TRBV18 and TRBJ1-1; TRBD1 is a possible D gene (5 bases). CDR1 KGHSH and CDR2 LQKENI come from the germline V gene. The CDR3 extends over 14 amino acids. V was trimmed by 1 base and J by 4 bases, leaving 10 bases between them. CDR3 amino acids: CASSPRGDVTEAFF. The CDR3 coding sequence is TGTGCCAGCTCACCACGGGGGGACGTCACTGAAGCTTTCTTT.

The V call is TRBV6-6, the J call TRBJ2-7, with TRBD1 matching over 9 bases. The CDR3 runs 13 residues. Germline V gene data show CDR1 as MNHNY and CDR2 as SVGAGI (reference sequence). J lost 6 bases, V lost 5 bases, and 5 bases had no gene match. The CDR3 DNA reads as TGTGCCAGCAGTCCTAGACAGGGGGGCGAGCAGTACTTC. It codes for CASSPRQGGEQYF.

This chain links TRBV6-5 with TRBJ1-2, with 8 bases fitting TRBD1. Germline CDR1 reads MNHEY; CDR2 reads SVGAGI. Trimming cost V 4 bases and J 7 bases; bases outside gene matches: 8. The CDR3 totals 14 residues. CDR3 sequence: CASSLQGAIGGYTF. In DNA, the CDR3 is TGTGCCAGCAGTTTGCAGGGGGCGATAGGTGGCTACACCTTC.

The chain joins TRBV30 to TRBJ2-1; 8 bases are a match to TRBD2. V was clipped by 6 bases and J by 3 bases; unmatched bases: 19. The CDR3 is 18 amino acids. CDR1 is GTSNPN and CDR2 is SVGIG in the germline V gene (reference sequence). The CDR3 loop is CACTPGTGLAGHYNEQFF. In DNA form, the CDR3 reads TGTGCCTGCACCCCCGGGACCGGCCTAGCGGGCCACTACAATGAGCAGTTCTTC.

The chain combines TRBV29-1 with TRBJ2-7; tentative D call: TRBD1 (6 bases). Germline V gene data show CDR1 as SQVTM and CDR2 as ANQGSEA. With 5 bases removed from V and 1 base from J, the gap between germline ends came to 15 bases. The CDR3 length is 14 residues. The CDR3, as DNA: TGCAGCGTTAGAAGGGACACAGGATCCTACGAGCAGTACTTC. Residues: CSVRRDTGSYEQYF.

This sequence joins TRBV19 and TRBJ2-1; 9 bases line up with TRBD2. The V segment lost 5 bases and the J segment 10 bases; nucleotides outside the gene matches: 9. The CDR3 length is 14 residues. CDR1 LNHDA and CDR2 SQIVND come from the germline V gene (reference sequence). DNA for the CDR3: TGTGCCAGTAGTTTTAGCGGGAGTTTAAGGGAGCAGTTCTTC. It encodes CASSFSGSLREQFF.

The chain links TRBV6-1 to TRBJ2-6, with D unclear. The CDR3 contains 16 residues. CDR1 and CDR2 (germline): MNHNS, SASEGT. V was cut by 1 base and J by 4 bases, with 11 bases left in between. The CDR3: CASSEVTFLGANVLTF. The DNA of the CDR3 is TGTGCCAGCAGTGAAGTCACATTCCTAGGGGCCAACGTCCTGACTTTC.

The chain is built from TRBV5-1 and TRBJ1-1; D gene ambiguous. V dropped 0 bases and J dropped 3 bases, with 3 bases sitting between them. Germline V gives CDR1 SGHRS, CDR2 YFSETQ. The CDR3 has 12 residues. CDR3 DNA sequence: TGCGCCAGCAGCTTGGGTGACACTGAAGCTTTCTTT. Translating gives CASSLGDTEAFF.

The chain links TRBV5-1 to TRBJ2-2, with 8 bases aligning to TRBD1. The CDR3 contains 13 residues. The germline CDR1 and CDR2 sequences are SGHRS and YFSETQ. V shed 5 bases and J 5 bases; nucleotides not matched to a gene: 2. The CDR3 region is CASRTGETGELFF. The CDR3 DNA reads TGCGCCAGCAGGACAGGGGAAACCGGGGAGCTGTTTTTT.

V is TRBV7-9 and J is TRBJ1-4; TRBD1 matches 7 bases. V shed 3 bases and J 5 bases; nucleotides not matched to a gene: 3. CDR3 size: 14 residues. Germline V lookup: CDR1 SEHNR, CDR2 FQNEAQ (reference sequence). This chain's CDR3 is CASSLGQYNEKLFF. The CDR3 region has the DNA TGTGCCAGCAGCTTGGGACAGTACAATGAAAAACTGTTTTTT.

This clone turned up a few times. The chain links TRBV12-5 to TRBJ2-7; D is uncertain. Germline V lookup: CDR1 LGHNT, CDR2 FRNRAP. V lost 7 bases to trimming and J lost 0 bases, with 10 bases between them. The CDR3 runs to 13 residues. The CDR3 loop is CASVPGASYEQYF. The DNA of the CDR3 is TGTGCTAGTGTCCCAGGAGCCTCCTACGAGCAGTACTTC.

This chain links TRBV7-3 with TRBJ1-1; D perhaps matches TRBD1 (6 bases). CDR1 and CDR2 (germline): SGHTA, FQGTGA. The CDR3 loop spans 15 amino acids. The germline V and J ends were trimmed by 3 bases and 5 bases, with 16 bases remaining between them. This CDR3 reads CASSFYQGPGTEAFF. The DNA for the CDR3 is TGTGCCAGCAGCTTCTATCAGGGGCCGGGGACTGAAGCTTTCTTT.

The rearrangement joins TRBV25-1 to TRBJ1-4; the D is unclear. Trimming cost V 4 bases and J 3 bases, with 18 bases left between them. Germline V gene data show CDR1 as MGHDK and CDR2 as SYGVNS. The CDR3 sequence is 17 residues long. CDR3 region: CASSATEFGRSNEKLFF. The CDR3 coding sequence is TGTGCCAGCAGTGCGACCGAATTCGGTCGCTCTAATGAAAAACTGTTTTTT.

This chain links TRBV7-2 with TRBJ2-7; tentative D call: TRBD2 (5 bases). The germline gives CDR1 SGHTA, CDR2 FQGNSA. CDR3 length equals 15 residues. V lost 2 bases and J 4 bases, leaving 15 bases between the germline ends. CDR3 residues: CASSLRGSDQYEQYF. The CDR3 DNA is TGTGCCAGCAGCTTAAGAGGGAGCGACCAATACGAGCAGTACTTC.

The chain combines TRBV7-2 with TRBJ1-2, with D maybe TRBD1 (6 bases). Trimming stripped 5 bases from V and 2 bases from J, with 12 bases between. CDR1 SGHTA and CDR2 FQGNSA come from the germline V gene. The CDR3 sequence is 14 residues long. The CDR3 DNA is TGTGCCAGCAGCCCGTGGGGGCTAAACTATGGCTACACCTTC. Protein: CASSPWGLNYGYTF.

This clone was seen only a few times. The CDR3 is CASIPLAGGRHEQYF. The CDR3 DNA reads TGTGCCAGTATCCCTCTAGCGGGAGGTCGCCACGAGCAGTACTTC. This chain joins TRBV6-5 and TRBJ2-7, with 11 nucleotides matching TRBD2. CDR1 is MNHEY, CDR2 SVGAGI, per germline. This CDR3 region has 15 residues. The trim removed 9 bases at V and 5 bases at J, leaving 12 bases unmatched.

The chain links TRBV6-5 to TRBJ2-4, with D possibly being TRBD1 (5 bases). This CDR3 has 14 amino acids. The germline V and J ends were trimmed by 0 bases and 7 bases, with 10 bases remaining between them. In germline, CDR1 is MNHEY, CDR2 SVGAGI. The CDR3 nucleotides are TGTGCCAGCAGTTACTCGCAGGGCCGGAACATTCAGTACTTC. It yields the protein CASSYSQGRNIQYF.

V usage is TRBV6-1 and J usage is TRBJ1-1; weak D call: TRBD1 (6 bases). V was pared by 8 bases and J by 13 bases, with 26 bases between. The CDR3 spans 14 residues. CDR1 and CDR2 from the germline V gene are MNHNS and SASEGT. The DNA of the CDR3 is TGTGCCAGCCTTGGGGGCGACCGACAGATCGAGGATTTCTTT. Amino acid sequence: CASLGGDRQIEDFF.

The genes are TRBV11-2 and TRBJ2-1, with D tentatively TRBD1 or TRBD2 (6 bases each). CDR1 and CDR2 from the germline V gene are SGHAT and FQNNGV. V lost 3 bases and J 1 base, leaving 19 bases between the germline ends. This CDR3 spans 18 amino acids. The CDR3, as DNA: TGTGCCAGCAGCTTCCCGGACAGCATAGCGGTTTCCTACAATGAGCAGTTCTTC. Its protein product is CASSFPDSIAVSYNEQFF.

CDR3 sequence: CASSFGLDAIHRAELFF. The CDR3 coding sequence is TGCGCCAGCAGCTTCGGACTCGATGCCATACACCGGGCGGAGCTGTTTTTT. The chain recombines TRBV5-1 with TRBJ2-2; tentatively, D is TRBD2 (5 bases). The germline CDR1 and CDR2 sequences are SGHRS and YFSETQ. V lost 2 bases, J lost 10 bases, and 24 bases lay in between. The CDR3 is 17 amino acids.

The J gene is TRBJ2-1, the V gene TRBV19, with 7 positions matching TRBD1. Germline CDR1 and CDR2: LNHDA and SQIVND (reference sequence). The CDR3 sequence is 17 residues long. V was pared by 3 bases and J by 1 base, with 9 bases of the junction left unmatched. This chain's CDR3 is CASSIPFYRGSYNEQFF. The CDR3 region has the DNA TGTGCCAGTAGTATCCCCTTTTACAGGGGTTCCTACAATGAGCAGTTCTTC.

The V and J genes are TRBV11-3 and TRBJ2-7, with D possibly matching TRBD2 (6 bases). CDR1 and CDR2 (germline): SGHNT, YENEEA. The CDR3 consists of 14 residues. V gave up 1 base and J gave up 6 bases, with 13 bases separating them. The CDR3 sequence is CASSLGETSSEQYF. The CDR3 nucleotides read TGTGCCAGCAGCTTAGGGGAAACTAGCAGCGAGCAGTACTTC.